Shown below are 3 T cell receptor beta chains from a single sample sequenced in a study of T-cell memory formation after mild COVID-19. TCRdb fed the 5' RACE reads into MiXCR, producing one record per CDR3 protein. The sample lists around 200,000 distinct CDR3 sequences, 15% to 20% occurring once. Source material: PBMCs or a T cell subset sorted from them (not recorded which). These receptors were obtained from a young man who had mild COVID-19 (a few samples of this study predate the infection). Cell type and time point are not known.

The genes are TRBV4-3 and TRBJ2-5; either TRBD1 or TRBD2 may fit D (6 bases each). The CDR3 is 16 residues long. CDR1 and CDR2 from the germline V gene are LGHNA and YSLEER. Between the trimmed V and J ends, which lost 0 bases and 5 bases, there was a span of 16 bases. CDR3 nucleotide sequence: TGCGCCAGCAGCCAAGATCCATTCGGGGGCGGGGAGACCCAGTACTTC. This encodes CASSQDPFGGGETQYF.

This chain joins TRBV12-3 or TRBV12-4 and TRBJ1-2; TRBD1 matches 7 bases. The J segment lost 1 base and the V segment lost 4 bases, leaving 9 bases of the junction unmatched. The CDR3 consists of 16 residues. CDR3 amino acids: CASSWGRGRINYGYTF. The CDR3 coding sequence is TGTGCCAGCAGTTGGGGGAGGGGGCGGATTAACTATGGCTACACCTTC.

This clonotype was detected a few times. CDR3 in DNA: TGTGCCAGCAGCCAAGGTGGGGTGACAGGGGGAATAAAAGGAGAGACCCAGTACTTC. Residues: CASSQGGVTGGIKGETQYF. V and J are TRBV7-9 and TRBJ2-5; 9 nucleotides agree with TRBD1. The V and J ends lost 5 bases and 4 bases, in that order; junction bases with no gene match: 20. The CDR3 totals 19 residues. Germline lookup yields CDR1 SEHNR and CDR2 FQNEAQ (reference sequence).